The 27 T cell receptor beta chains listed next were all sequenced from one sample in a study of T cells after yellow fever vaccination. One entry per CDR3 protein, called by TCRdb with MiXCR from the 5' RACE reads. The sample lists about 120,000 distinct CDR3 sequences; roughly 7.2% were seen once. Sequenced here: CD4+ T cells sorted from PBMCs, sampled around 45 days after the first yellow fever vaccination. These receptors all stem from a man younger than 35 who received the YFV17D yellow fever vaccine.

This clonotype was detected many times. This chain links TRBV7-2 with TRBJ2-1, with D tentatively TRBD2 (6 bases). V shed 3 bases and J shed 12 bases, with 15 bases lying between them. Germline lookup yields CDR1 SGHTA and CDR2 FQGNSA. The CDR3 sequence is 13 residues long. CDR3 DNA sequence: TGTGCCAGCAGCTTGGCTATGGTGGGAGGGCAGTTCTTC. Its protein product is CASSLAMVGGQFF.

There are many counts of this clonotype. The chain carries TRBV7-2 and TRBJ2-5; perhaps TRBD2 as D (5 bases). There are 15 residues in the CDR3. The V end was cut by 5 bases, the J end by 4 bases, with 17 bases between. Germline V gene sequence: CDR1 SGHTA, CDR2 FQGNSA. The CDR3 DNA follows: TGTGCCAGCAGCGCCGGGAACTTTGAGGCAGAGACCCAGTACTTC. It yields the protein CASSAGNFEAETQYF. Full variable domain (remainder filled in from reference TRBV7-2 and TRBJ2-5): GAGVSQSPSNKVTEKGKDVELRCDPISGHTALYWYRQSLGQGLEFLIYFQGNSAPDKSGLPSDRFSAERTGGSVSTLTIQRTQQEDSAVYLCASSAGNFEAETQYFGPGTRLLVL.

This clonotype was seen repeatedly, ten times or more. This chain links TRBV4-2 with TRBJ2-3, with TRBD2 matching 8 bases. Trimming cost V 4 bases and J 2 bases; bases outside gene matches: 8. Germline-derived CDR1 and CDR2 are LGHNA and YNFKEQ. The CDR3 loop spans 16 amino acids. Here the CDR3 reads CASSLGRGGNTDTQYF. Written as DNA, the CDR3 is TGTGCCAGCAGCCTCGGTCGGGGGGGGAACACAGATACGCAGTATTTT.

The chain joins TRBV19 to TRBJ2-3, with a possible D match to TRBD2 (6 bases). This CDR3 region has 15 residues. Per germline, CDR1 LNHDA and CDR2 SQIVND (reference sequence). V was clipped by 4 bases and J by 4 bases, with 15 bases between them. The CDR3 protein is CASSTGQGGADTQYF. Written as DNA, the CDR3 is TGTGCCAGTAGTACTGGCCAGGGAGGAGCAGATACGCAGTATTTT.

The table lists this clonotype with many counts. The chain couples TRBV7-2 to TRBJ2-1, with 7 bases that match TRBD2. The CDR3 totals 12 residues. V shed 4 bases, J shed 6 bases, and the junction held 0 bases outside the gene matches. Germline CDR1 and CDR2: SGHTA and FQGNSA. CDR3 nucleotide sequence: TGTGCCAGCAGCTCTAGCGGCAATGAGCAGTTCTTC. Translated: CASSSSGNEQFF.

At least ten counts were recorded for this clonotype. The chain uses TRBV5-1 and TRBJ1-1, with TRBD1 as a possible D gene (5 bases). Per germline, CDR1 SGHRS and CDR2 YFSETQ. V lost 0 bases to trimming and J lost 11 bases, with 14 bases between them. The CDR3 loop spans 13 amino acids. CDR3 amino acids: CASSLDSRGVAFF. CDR3 in DNA: TGCGCCAGCAGCTTGGACAGTAGGGGTGTGGCTTTCTTT.

In this sample, this clonotype turned up many times. V gene TRBV6-5 combines with J gene TRBJ1-5, with D maybe TRBD1 (6 bases). The V gene's germline CDR1 is MNHEY and CDR2 SVGAGI. The CDR3 contains 14 residues. V was pared by 4 bases and J by 7 bases, with 14 bases between. The CDR3 coding sequence is TGTGCCAGCAGTTCTCCGGGGGGCGGACAGCCCCAGCATTTT. This sequence encodes CASSSPGGGQPQHF.

The rearrangement uses TRBV2 and TRBJ2-1; possibly TRBD1 or TRBD2 for D (6 bases each). CDR3 size: 12 residues. Between the trimmed V and J ends, which lost 6 bases and 8 bases, there was a span of 11 bases. CDR1 and CDR2 from the germline V gene are SNHLY and FYNNEI. The CDR3 nucleotides are TGTGCCAGCAGACAGGGAGGCGATGAGCAGTTCTTC. It encodes CASRQGGDEQFF.

This clonotype was found many times. This chain connects TRBV12-3 or TRBV12-4 to TRBJ2-1; D remains ambiguous. This CDR3 has 11 amino acids. Between the trimmed V and J ends, which lost 5 bases and 7 bases, there was a span of 6 bases. In DNA form, the CDR3 reads TGTGCCAGCAGTAACCGAAATGAGCAGTTCTTC. Amino acid sequence: CASSNRNEQFF.

This clonotype was recorded at least ten times. V gene TRBV14 combines with J gene TRBJ2-1; D unclear. Germline lookup yields CDR1 SGHDN and CDR2 FVKESK. The CDR3 contains 13 residues. V shed 2 bases and J shed 0 bases, with 2 bases lying between them. CDR3 bases: TGTGCCAGCAGCCAAAGCTCCTACAATGAGCAGTTCTTC. Its protein is CASSQSSYNEQFF.

This clonotype has ten or more counts. V is TRBV5-1 and J is TRBJ1-1, with a possible D match to TRBD1 (5 bases). The CDR3 has 15 amino acids. Trimming took off 3 bases at V and 2 bases at J, with 14 bases between the two ends. Germline V gene lookup returns CDR1 SGHRS and CDR2 YFSETQ. Here the CDR3 reads CASSSGTDINTEAFF. The CDR3 DNA is TGCGCCAGCAGCTCCGGGACGGATATAAACACTGAAGCTTTCTTT.

In its sample, this clonotype was seen many times. The V call is TRBV28, the J call TRBJ1-5; 10 bases fit TRBD1. The V and J ends lost 5 bases and 6 bases, in that order; junction bases with no gene match: 1. There are 13 residues in the CDR3. The germline CDR1 and CDR2 sequences are MDHEN and SYDVKM. The CDR3 here is CASSGTGVQPQHF. CDR3 nucleotides: TGTGCCAGCAGTGGGACAGGGGTTCAGCCCCAGCATTTT.

This clonotype came up a few times. The chain links TRBV20-1 to TRBJ2-7; 13 nucleotides line up with TRBD2. The ends lost 8 bases at V and 9 bases at J; junction bases unmatched: 16. The CDR3 is 15 amino acids. Germline-derived CDR1 and CDR2 are DFQATT and SNEGSKA (reference sequence). DNA of the CDR3: TGCAGTCCTAACCTTCCGGGACTAGCGGGGAGCGGGCAGTACGTC. This translates into CSPNLPGLAGSGQYV.

This clonotype was seen many times. The chain combines TRBV5-1 with TRBJ2-1, with a tentative D call TRBD2 (6 bases). The CDR3 totals 12 residues. V was trimmed by 7 bases and J by 9 bases, leaving 14 bases between them. CDR1 is SGHRS, CDR2 YFSETQ, per germline. CDR3 loop: CASGVEEGEQFF. Written as DNA, the CDR3 is TGCGCCAGCGGGGTAGAGGAGGGTGAGCAGTTCTTC.

The chain combines TRBV4-3 with TRBJ2-7; 7 bases are a match to TRBD2. The CDR3 runs 14 residues. Germline CDR1 and CDR2: LGHNA and YSLEER. V trimming: 4 bases; J trimming: 7 bases; junction bases outside the gene matches: 10. In DNA, the CDR3 is TGCGCCAGCAGCCGTCGGGACGGGGAGGGGGAGCAGTACTTC. Its translation: CASSRRDGEGEQYF.

This clonotype was detected many times. This rearrangement joins TRBV12-5 to TRBJ2-1; 7 nucleotides agree with TRBD2. The CDR3 runs 16 residues. Germline assignment: CDR1 LGHNT and CDR2 FRNRAP. The V segment lost 0 bases and the J segment 6 bases; nucleotides outside the gene matches: 8. In nucleotides, the CDR3 is TGTGCTAGTGGTTTGGTTCACCCGGGACTAACCAATGAGCAGTTCTTC. Protein: CASGLVHPGLTNEQFF.

This clonotype has at least ten counts. The chain joins TRBV7-2 to TRBJ2-7, with D tentatively TRBD2 (5 bases). The V end lost 3 bases, the J end lost 0 bases, and 9 bases lay between the germline ends. The CDR3 spans 14 residues. The V gene's germline CDR1 is SGHTA and CDR2 FQGNSA. CDR3 in amino acids: CASSFSGSSYEQYF. The CDR3 DNA reads TGTGCCAGCAGCTTCTCGGGGAGCTCCTACGAGCAGTACTTC.

This clonotype was counted at least ten times. This chain uses TRBV20-1 with TRBJ2-7; D may be TRBD1 or TRBD2 (5 bases each). The V and J ends lost 5 bases and 0 bases respectively, with 14 bases between them. The CDR3 has 14 residues. Germline lookup yields CDR1 DFQATT and CDR2 SNEGSKA (reference sequence). CDR3 coding DNA: TGCAGTGCTGGTCGGGACGCCAGCTCCTACGAGCAGTACTTC. Amino acid sequence: CSAGRDASSYEQYF.

This clonotype was seen at least ten times. This rearrangement joins TRBV20-1 to TRBJ2-1; D possibly corresponds to TRBD2 (5 bases). V gave up 4 bases and J gave up 10 bases, with 14 bases separating them. The CDR3 is 12 residues long. Germline CDR1 is DFQATT and CDR2 is SNEGSKA (reference sequence). CDR3 in DNA: TGCAGTGCTACCCGGGCGCCGGGGGAGCAGTTCTTC. The encoded protein is CSATRAPGEQFF.

Comment on this clonotype: A read error may be the cause here, since a much bigger clone is one base away. The V gene is TRBV11-1, the J gene TRBJ1-2, with TRBD1 identical over 7 bases. The CDR3 is made up of 14 amino acids. The germline V gene has CDR1 SGHAT and CDR2 FQDESV (reference sequence). The CDR3: CARSQGTVDYGYTF. In nucleotides, the CDR3 is TGTGCCCGCAGCCAAGGGACAGTTGACTATGGCTACACCTTC.

This clonotype was seen only a few times. In DNA, the CDR3 is TGCAGTGCGAGGGACAGGGGGTTTAATGAAAAACTGTTTTTT. Translated: CSARDRGFNEKLFF. This chain uses TRBV20-1 with TRBJ1-4, with 11 positions matching TRBD1. The V segment lost 6 bases and the J segment 4 bases; nucleotides outside the gene matches: 4. Germline V CDR1 and CDR2: DFQATT, SNEGSKA (reference sequence). The CDR3 is 14 amino acids.

This clonotype came up many times. V is TRBV7-9 and J is TRBJ2-3; 8 bases are a match to TRBD1. Trimming at V came to 3 bases and at J to 3 bases, leaving 5 bases not matched to a gene. This CDR3 contains 15 residues. Germline assignment: CDR1 SEHNR and CDR2 FQNEAQ (reference sequence). The CDR3 here is CASSFPQGATDTQYF. For the CDR3, the DNA is TGTGCCAGCAGCTTTCCCCAGGGGGCAACAGATACGCAGTATTTT.

Ten or more counts support this clonotype. This chain's CDR3 is CASSDRVRETQYF. In DNA, the CDR3 is TGTGCCAGCAGCGACAGGGTGCGGGAGACCCAGTACTTC. V and J are TRBV6-2 or TRBV6-3 and TRBJ2-5; 7 nucleotides line up with TRBD1. The CDR3 is 13 amino acids. In germline, CDR1 is MNHEY, CDR2 SVGEGT. Unmatched junction bases numbered 6, after V lost 6 bases and J lost 5 bases.

This clonotype appeared many times. CDR3 DNA: TGCGCCAGCAGCTATGGTTATGCGCAGTATTTT. Residues: CASSYGYAQYF. This chain uses TRBV5-1 with TRBJ2-3; D unresolved. Between the trimmed V and J ends, which lost 3 bases and 10 bases, there was a span of 9 bases. The CDR3 extends over 11 amino acids. Looked up from germline, CDR1 is SGHRS and CDR2 is YFSETQ. Full variable domain (remainder filled in from reference TRBV5-1 and TRBJ2-3): KAGVTQTPRYLIKTRGQQVTLSCSPISGHRSVSWYQQTPGQGLQFLFEYFSETQRNKGNFPGRFSGRQFSNSRSEMNVSTLELGDSALYLCASSYGYAQYFGPGTRLTVL.

The chain joins TRBV27 to TRBJ2-5; TRBD2 matches 15 bases. Trimming took 2 bases from V and 2 from J; bases not matched to a gene: 6. CDR1 and CDR2 from the germline V gene are MNHEY and SMNVEV (reference sequence). The CDR3 runs 18 residues. The CDR3 DNA reads as TGTGCCAGCAGTTTACAGGGTGGGACTAGCGGGGGGCAAGAGACCCAGTACTTC. Its translation is CASSLQGGTSGGQETQYF.

This clonotype has a handful of counts. The chain is built from TRBV25-1 and TRBJ1-2, with D possibly TRBD1 on 5 matching bases. The CDR3 is made up of 16 amino acids. The germline V and J ends were trimmed by 4 bases and 8 bases, with 23 bases remaining between them. Germline-derived CDR1 and CDR2 are MGHDK and SYGVNS. The CDR3 nucleotides read TGTGCCAGCAGTGCGAGAGGGAGGGGAGCGGGTCAGGGCTACACCTTC. Protein product: CASSARGRGAGQGYTF.

In this sample, this clonotype turned up many times. The V gene is TRBV7-9, the J gene TRBJ1-5, with D possibly being TRBD1 (6 bases). V lost 4 bases, J lost 5 bases, and 9 bases lay in between. The germline CDR1 and CDR2 sequences are SEHNR and FQNEAQ (reference sequence). CDR3 size: 13 residues. The CDR3 protein is CASSSDSYQPQHF. The CDR3 bases are TGTGCCAGCAGCTCGGACAGTTATCAGCCCCAGCATTTT.